The 3 T cell receptor beta chains listed next were all sequenced from one sample in a study of OX40 agonist ivuxolimab in advanced cancers. Clones were read by immunoSEQ multiplex PCR, and TCRdb kept only the in-frame ones, dropping some. In the table there are tens of thousands of clones, approximately 90% of which are singletons. The specimen was CD4+ or CD8+ T cells sorted from blood, collected in a trial of the OX40 agonist ivuxolimab. The receptor set was obtained from an adult with an advanced solid tumor such as melanoma, head and neck, liver or kidney cancer.

This clone was detected only once. V and J are TRBV19 and TRBJ2-7, with D possibly TRBD2 on 6 matching bases. The germline CDR1 and CDR2 sequences are LNHDA and SQIVND (reference sequence). The CDR3 extends over 14 amino acids. Trimming took 3 bases from V and 1 from J, leaving 10 bases between them. In DNA, the CDR3 is TGTGCCAGTAGTATGGAGCTAGCGTCCTACGAGCAGTACTTC. Amino acid sequence: CASSMELASYEQYF.

This chain connects TRBV27 to TRBJ2-4; 7 positions agree with TRBD2. The CDR3 extends over 14 amino acids. Germline V gives CDR1 MNHEY, CDR2 SMNVEV (reference sequence). The V segment lost 8 bases and the J segment 4 bases; nucleotides outside the gene matches: 8. CDR3 sequence reads: CASGLRGLKNIQYF. CDR3 coding DNA: TGTGCCAGCGGACTGAGGGGACTAAAAAACATTCAGTACTTC.

The J gene is TRBJ2-3, the V gene TRBV15; a weak D match, TRBD2 (7 bases). V was shortened by 8 bases and J by 4 bases, with 13 bases between the two germline ends. The CDR3 runs 13 residues. Germline values: CDR1 LNHNV, CDR2 YYDKDF (reference sequence). The CDR3 DNA sequence: TGTGCCACCGGGAGGGGGGGGCCAGATACGCAGTATTTT. It codes for CATGRGGPDTQYF.